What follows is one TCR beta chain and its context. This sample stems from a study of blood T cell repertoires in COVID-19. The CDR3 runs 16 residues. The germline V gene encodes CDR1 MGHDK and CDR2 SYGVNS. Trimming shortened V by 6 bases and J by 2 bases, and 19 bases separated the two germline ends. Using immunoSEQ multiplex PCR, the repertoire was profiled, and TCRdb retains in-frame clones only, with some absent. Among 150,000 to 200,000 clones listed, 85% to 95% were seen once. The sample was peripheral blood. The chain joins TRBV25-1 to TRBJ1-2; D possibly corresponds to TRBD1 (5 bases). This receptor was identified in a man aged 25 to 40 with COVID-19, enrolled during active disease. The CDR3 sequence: CASRRGGTAENYGYTF. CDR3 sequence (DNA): TGTGCCAGCAGGAGGGGCGGGACCGCTGAAAACTATGGCTACACCTTC.